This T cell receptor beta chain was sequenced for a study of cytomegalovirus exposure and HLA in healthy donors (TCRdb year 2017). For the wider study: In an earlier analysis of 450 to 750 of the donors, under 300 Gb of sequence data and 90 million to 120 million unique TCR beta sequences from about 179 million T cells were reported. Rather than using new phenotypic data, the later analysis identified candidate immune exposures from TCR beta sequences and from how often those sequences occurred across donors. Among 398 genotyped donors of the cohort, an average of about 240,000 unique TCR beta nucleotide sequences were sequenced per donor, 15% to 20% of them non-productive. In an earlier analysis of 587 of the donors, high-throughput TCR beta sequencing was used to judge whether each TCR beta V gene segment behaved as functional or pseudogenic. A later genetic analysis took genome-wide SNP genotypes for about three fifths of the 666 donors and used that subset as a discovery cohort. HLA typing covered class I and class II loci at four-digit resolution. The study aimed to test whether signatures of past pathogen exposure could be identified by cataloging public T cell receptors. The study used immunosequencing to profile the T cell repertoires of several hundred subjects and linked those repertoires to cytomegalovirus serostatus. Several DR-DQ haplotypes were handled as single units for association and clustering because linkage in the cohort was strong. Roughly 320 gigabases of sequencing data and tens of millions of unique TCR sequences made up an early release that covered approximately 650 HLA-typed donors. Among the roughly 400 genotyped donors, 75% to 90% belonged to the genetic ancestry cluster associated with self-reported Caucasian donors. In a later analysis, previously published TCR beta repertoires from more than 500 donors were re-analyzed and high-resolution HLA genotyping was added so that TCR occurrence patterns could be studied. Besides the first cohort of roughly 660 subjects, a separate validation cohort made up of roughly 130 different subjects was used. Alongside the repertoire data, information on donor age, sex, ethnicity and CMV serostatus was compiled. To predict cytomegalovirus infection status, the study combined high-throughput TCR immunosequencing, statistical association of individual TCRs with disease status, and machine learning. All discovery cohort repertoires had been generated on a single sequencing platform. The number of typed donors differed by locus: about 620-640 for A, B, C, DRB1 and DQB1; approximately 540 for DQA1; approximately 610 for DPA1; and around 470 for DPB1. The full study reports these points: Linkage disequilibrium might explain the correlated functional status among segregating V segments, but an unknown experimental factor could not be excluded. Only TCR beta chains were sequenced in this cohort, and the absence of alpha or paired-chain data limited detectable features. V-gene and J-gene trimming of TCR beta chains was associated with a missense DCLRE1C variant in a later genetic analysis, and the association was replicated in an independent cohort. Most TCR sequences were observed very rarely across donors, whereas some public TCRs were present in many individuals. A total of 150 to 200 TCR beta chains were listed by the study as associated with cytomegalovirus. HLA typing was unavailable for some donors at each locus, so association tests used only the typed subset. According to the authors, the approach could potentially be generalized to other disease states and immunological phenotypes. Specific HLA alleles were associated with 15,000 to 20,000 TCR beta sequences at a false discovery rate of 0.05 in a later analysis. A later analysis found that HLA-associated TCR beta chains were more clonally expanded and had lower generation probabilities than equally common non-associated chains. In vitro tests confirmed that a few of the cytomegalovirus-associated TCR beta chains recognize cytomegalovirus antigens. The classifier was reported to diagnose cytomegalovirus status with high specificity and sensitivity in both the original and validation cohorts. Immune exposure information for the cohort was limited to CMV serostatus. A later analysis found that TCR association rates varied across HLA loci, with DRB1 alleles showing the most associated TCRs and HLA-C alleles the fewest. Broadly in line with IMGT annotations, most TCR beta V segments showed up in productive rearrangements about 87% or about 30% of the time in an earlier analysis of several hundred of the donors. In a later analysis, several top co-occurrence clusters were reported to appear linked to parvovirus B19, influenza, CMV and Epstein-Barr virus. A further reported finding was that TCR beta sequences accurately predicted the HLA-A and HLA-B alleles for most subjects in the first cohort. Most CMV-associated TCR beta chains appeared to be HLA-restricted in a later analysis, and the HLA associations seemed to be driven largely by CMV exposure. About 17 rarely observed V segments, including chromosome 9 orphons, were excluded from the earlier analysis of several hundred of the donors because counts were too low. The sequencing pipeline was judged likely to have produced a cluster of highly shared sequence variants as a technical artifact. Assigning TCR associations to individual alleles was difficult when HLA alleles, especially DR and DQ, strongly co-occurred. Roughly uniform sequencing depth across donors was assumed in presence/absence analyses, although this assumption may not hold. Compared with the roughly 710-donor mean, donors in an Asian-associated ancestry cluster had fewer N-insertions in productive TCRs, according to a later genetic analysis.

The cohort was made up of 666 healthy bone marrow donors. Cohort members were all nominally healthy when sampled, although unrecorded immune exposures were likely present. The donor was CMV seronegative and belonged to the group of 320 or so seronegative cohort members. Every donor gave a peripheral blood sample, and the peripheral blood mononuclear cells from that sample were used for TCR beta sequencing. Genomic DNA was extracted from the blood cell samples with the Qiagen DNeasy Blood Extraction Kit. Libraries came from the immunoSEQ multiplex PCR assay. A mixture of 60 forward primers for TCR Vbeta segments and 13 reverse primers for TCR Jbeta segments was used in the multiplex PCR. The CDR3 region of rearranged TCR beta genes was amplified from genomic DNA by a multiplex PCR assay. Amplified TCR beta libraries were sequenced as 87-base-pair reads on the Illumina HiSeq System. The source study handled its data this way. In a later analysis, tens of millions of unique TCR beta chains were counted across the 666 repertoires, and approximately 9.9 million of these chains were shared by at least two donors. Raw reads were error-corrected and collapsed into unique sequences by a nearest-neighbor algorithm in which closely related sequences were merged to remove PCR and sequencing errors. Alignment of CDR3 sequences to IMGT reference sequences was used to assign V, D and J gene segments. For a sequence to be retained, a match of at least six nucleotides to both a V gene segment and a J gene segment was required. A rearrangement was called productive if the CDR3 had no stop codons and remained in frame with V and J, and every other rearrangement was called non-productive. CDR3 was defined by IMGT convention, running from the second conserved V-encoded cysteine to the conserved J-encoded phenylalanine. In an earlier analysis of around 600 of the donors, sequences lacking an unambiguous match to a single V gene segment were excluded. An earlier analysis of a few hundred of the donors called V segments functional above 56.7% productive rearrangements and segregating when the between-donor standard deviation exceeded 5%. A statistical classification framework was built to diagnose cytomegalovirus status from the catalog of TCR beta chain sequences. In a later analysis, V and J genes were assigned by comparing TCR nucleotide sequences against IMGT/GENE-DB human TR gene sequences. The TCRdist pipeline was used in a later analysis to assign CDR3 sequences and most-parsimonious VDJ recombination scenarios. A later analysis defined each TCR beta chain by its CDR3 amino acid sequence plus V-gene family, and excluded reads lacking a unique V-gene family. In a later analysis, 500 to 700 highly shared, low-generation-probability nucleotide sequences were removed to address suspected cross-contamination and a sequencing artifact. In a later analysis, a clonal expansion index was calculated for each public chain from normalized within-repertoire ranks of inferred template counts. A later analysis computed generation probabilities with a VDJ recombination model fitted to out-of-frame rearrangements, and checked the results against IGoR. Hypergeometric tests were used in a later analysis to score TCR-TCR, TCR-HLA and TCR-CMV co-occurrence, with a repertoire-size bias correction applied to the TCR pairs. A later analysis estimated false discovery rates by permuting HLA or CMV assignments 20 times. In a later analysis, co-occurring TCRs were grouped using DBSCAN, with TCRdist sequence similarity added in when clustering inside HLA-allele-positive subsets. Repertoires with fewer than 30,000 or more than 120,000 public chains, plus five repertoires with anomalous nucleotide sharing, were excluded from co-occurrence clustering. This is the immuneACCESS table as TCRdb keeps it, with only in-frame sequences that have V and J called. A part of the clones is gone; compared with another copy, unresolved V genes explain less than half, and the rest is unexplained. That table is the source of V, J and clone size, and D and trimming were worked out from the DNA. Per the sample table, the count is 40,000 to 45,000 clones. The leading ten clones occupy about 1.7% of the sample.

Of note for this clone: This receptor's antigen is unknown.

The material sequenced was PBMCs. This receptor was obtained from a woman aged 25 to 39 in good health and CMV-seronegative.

The CDR3 protein is CSVGLAGEGTLGELFF. DNA sequence: TGCAGCGTTGGACTAGCGGGAGAGGGTACTCTCGGGGAGCTGTTTTTT. This sequence uses TRBV29-1 and TRBJ2-2, with TRBD2 identical over 12 junction bases. Taken from the germline V gene, the CDR1 and CDR2 loops are SQVTM and ANQGSEA. Inclusive of the bounding cysteine and phenylalanine, the CDR3 is 16 residues long. Here the CDR3 DNA is all that survives: 48 bases in frame from base 1. V trim: 4 bases; J trim: 7 bases; unmatched bases: 10.